This T cell receptor (beta chain) was sequenced in a study of shared clonotypes between healthy human individuals. Notes on the study in general: Non-shared clonotypes had lower generation probabilities than clonotypes shared by all four sorted-subset donors. A small donor pool kept down the genetic and exposure-history diversity that was represented.

The CDR3 spans 16 residues. Germline-derived CDR1 and CDR2 are SNHLY and FYNNEI. J gave up 1 base and V 8 bases, and 9 bases lay outside the gene matches. The investigators split CD4+ cells into a CD45RA+ naive subset and a CD45RA-negative memory subset. Repertoires were generated with immunoSEQ multiplex PCR, while TCRdb's copy carries only in-frame clones and drops some. This table holds about 2.3 million clones, 85% to 95% found once. Comments on this clone: The target antigen is unknown.

The sample consisted of naive CD4+ T cells from PBMCs. Subset meaning: CD45RA+ positively selected. This chain connects TRBV2 to TRBJ2-5, with 11 bases lining up with TRBD2. This receptor was taken from a man aged 18 to 29 in good health. Some clones in this sample may be carry-over from other donors' samples. The CDR3 DNA follows: TGTGCCAGCGCATTGGGACTAGCGGAGATCCAAGAGACCCAGTACTTC. Amino acid sequence: CASALGLAEIQETQYF.